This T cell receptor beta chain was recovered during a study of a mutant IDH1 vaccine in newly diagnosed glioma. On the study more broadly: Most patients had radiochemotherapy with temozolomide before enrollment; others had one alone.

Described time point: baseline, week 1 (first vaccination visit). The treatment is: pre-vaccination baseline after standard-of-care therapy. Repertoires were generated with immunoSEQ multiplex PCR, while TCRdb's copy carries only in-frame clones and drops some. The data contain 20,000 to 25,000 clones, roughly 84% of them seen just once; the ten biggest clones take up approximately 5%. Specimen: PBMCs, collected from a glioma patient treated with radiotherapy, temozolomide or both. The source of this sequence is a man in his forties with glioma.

The CDR3 loop reads CASKLAGGLVDTQYF. In DNA form, the CDR3 reads TGTGCCAGCAAACTAGCGGGAGGTTTGGTAGATACGCAGTATTTT. The gene calls are TRBV28 and TRBJ2-3; TRBD2 agrees at 12 bases. CDR3 size: 15 residues. Looked up from germline, CDR1 is MDHEN and CDR2 is SYDVKM. V trimming: 7 bases; J trimming: 5 bases; junction bases outside the gene matches: 7.